The sequence of this T cell receptor beta chain was determined in a study of T cells in tumors after PD-1 blockade. About the research overall: A subset received ongoing vismodegib 150 mg daily alongside anti-PD-1 therapy. The study, taken as a whole, reports: Blood contained about 40% of the tumor's TCR clonotypes.

In germline, CDR1 is MNHEY, CDR2 SVGAGI. Trimming took 6 bases from V and 4 from J; bases not matched to a gene: 6. The CDR3 length is 14 residues. This clone was seen just once. What it recognizes is unknown. Sequenced by immunoSEQ multiplex PCR; TCRdb stores in-frame clones only, minus some. The table records tens of thousands of clones, approximately 78% of them present only once. V is TRBV6-5 and J is TRBJ2-3, with TRBD2 matching 8 bases. This sample comprised PBMCs, obtained before anti-PD-1 treatment. This TCR was recovered from a human donor with basal cell carcinoma. The CDR3 DNA follows: TGTGCCAGCAGGCCGGGACTAGTGCCAGATACGCAGTATTTT. Protein: CASRPGLVPDTQYF.